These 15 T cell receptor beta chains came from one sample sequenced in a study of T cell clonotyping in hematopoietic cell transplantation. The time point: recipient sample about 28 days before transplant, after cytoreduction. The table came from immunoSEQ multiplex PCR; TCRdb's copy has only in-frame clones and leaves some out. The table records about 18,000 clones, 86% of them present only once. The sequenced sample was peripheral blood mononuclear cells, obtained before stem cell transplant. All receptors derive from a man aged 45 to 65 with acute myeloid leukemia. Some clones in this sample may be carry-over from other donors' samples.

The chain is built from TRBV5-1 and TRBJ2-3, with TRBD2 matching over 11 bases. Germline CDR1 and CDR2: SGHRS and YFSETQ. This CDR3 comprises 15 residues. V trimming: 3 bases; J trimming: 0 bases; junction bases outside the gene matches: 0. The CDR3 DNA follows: TGCGCCAGCAGCTCTAGCGGGGGGAGCACAGATACGCAGTATTTT. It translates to CASSSSGGSTDTQYF. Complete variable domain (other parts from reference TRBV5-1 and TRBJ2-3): KAGVTQTPRYLIKTRGQQVTLSCSPISGHRSVSWYQQTPGQGLQFLFEYFSETQRNKGNFPGRFSGRQFSNSRSEMNVSTLELGDSALYLCASSSSGGSTDTQYFGPGTRLTVL.

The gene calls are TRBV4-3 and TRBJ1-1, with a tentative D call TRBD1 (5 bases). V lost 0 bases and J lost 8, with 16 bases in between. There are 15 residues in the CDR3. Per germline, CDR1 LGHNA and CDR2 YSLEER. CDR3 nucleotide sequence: TGCGCCAGCAGCCAAGATGTAACTTTAAAGGGGGAAGCTTTCTTT. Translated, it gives CASSQDVTLKGEAFF.

The CDR3 DNA reads as TGTGCCAGCCGGCAGGGGACGAATGAGCAGTTCTTC. As protein: CASRQGTNEQFF. V usage is TRBV25-1 and J usage is TRBJ2-1; maybe TRBD1 (6 bases). V was pared by 8 bases and J by 7 bases, with 12 bases between. Germline V lookup: CDR1 MGHDK, CDR2 SYGVNS. The length of the CDR3 is 12 residues.

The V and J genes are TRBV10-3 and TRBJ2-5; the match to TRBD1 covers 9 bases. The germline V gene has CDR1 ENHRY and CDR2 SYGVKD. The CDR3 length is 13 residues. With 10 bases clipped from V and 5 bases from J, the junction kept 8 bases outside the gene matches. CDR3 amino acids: CATRHRGRETQYF. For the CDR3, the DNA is TGTGCCACCCGACACAGGGGGCGTGAGACCCAGTACTTC.

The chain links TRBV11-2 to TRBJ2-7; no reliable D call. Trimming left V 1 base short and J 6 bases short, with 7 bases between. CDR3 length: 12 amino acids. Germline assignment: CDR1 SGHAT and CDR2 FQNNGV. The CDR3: CASSLVGSEQYF. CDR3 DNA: TGTGCCAGCAGCTTAGTGGGTTCCGAGCAGTACTTC.

The CDR3 loop is CASSIDQGFGELFF. CDR3 coding DNA: TGTGCCAGTAGTATAGATCAGGGGTTCGGGGAGCTGTTTTTT. The chain links TRBV19 to TRBJ2-2; possibly TRBD1 for D (6 bases). The CDR3 extends over 14 amino acids. The V gene's germline CDR1 is LNHDA and CDR2 SQIVND (reference sequence). The V end lost 0 bases, the J end lost 7 bases, and 9 bases lay between the germline ends.

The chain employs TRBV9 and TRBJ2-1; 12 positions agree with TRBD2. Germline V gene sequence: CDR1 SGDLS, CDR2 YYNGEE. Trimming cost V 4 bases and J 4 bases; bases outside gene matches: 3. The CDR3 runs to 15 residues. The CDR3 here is CASSPGLAGYNEQFF. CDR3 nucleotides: TGTGCCAGCAGCCCTGGACTAGCGGGGTACAATGAGCAGTTCTTC.

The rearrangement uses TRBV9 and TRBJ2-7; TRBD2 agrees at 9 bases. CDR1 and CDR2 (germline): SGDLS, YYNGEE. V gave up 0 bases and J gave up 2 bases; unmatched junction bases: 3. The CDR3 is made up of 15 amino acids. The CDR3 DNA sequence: TGTGCCAGCAGCGTAGGCGGGGGGGGGACCTACGAGCAGTACTTC. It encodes CASSVGGGGTYEQYF.

The CDR3 DNA reads as TGTGCCAGCAGCTTAGGGATGAACACTGAAGCTTTCTTT. It yields the protein CASSLGMNTEAFF. The chain has TRBV5-5 and TRBJ1-1, with no clear D. V was trimmed by 2 bases and J by 0 bases, leaving 5 bases between them. Germline values: CDR1 SGHKS, CDR2 YYEKEE (reference sequence). The CDR3 is made up of 13 amino acids.

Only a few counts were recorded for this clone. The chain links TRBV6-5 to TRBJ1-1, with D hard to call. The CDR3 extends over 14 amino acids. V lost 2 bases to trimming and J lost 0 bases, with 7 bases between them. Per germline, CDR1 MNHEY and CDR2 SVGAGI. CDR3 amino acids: CASSYRGLNTEAFF. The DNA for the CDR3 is TGTGCCAGCAGTTACCGGGGTTTGAACACTGAAGCTTTCTTT.

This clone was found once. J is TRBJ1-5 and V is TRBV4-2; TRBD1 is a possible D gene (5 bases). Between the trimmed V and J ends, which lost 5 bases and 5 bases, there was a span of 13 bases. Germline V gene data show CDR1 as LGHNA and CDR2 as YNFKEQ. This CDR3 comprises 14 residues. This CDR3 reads CASSLSGADQPQHF. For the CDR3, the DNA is TGTGCCAGCAGCTTGAGCGGGGCGGATCAGCCCCAGCATTTT.

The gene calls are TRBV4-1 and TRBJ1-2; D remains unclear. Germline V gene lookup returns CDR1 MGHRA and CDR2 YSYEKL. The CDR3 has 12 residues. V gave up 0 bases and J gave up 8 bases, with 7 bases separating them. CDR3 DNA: TGCGCCAGCAGCCAAGATGTGGGGGGCTACACCTTC. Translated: CASSQDVGGYTF.

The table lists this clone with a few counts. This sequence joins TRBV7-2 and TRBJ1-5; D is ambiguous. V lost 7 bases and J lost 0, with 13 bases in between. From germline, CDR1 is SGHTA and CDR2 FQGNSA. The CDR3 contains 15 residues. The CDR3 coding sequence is TGTGCCAGCACCCCGCTGAGCGGTAGCAATCAGCCCCAGCATTTT. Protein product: CASTPLSGSNQPQHF.

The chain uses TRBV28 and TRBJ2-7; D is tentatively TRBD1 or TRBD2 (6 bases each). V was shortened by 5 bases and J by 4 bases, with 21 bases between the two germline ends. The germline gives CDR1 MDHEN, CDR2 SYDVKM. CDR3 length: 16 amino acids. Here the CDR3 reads CASSPTPWGARYEQYF. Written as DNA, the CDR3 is TGTGCCAGCAGTCCCACCCCATGGGGGGCGCGATACGAGCAGTACTTC.

CDR3 DNA: TGCGCCAGCAGCGCAGGGTATCTCTACGAGCAGTACTTC. This translates into CASSAGYLYEQYF. The chain recombines TRBV5-1 with TRBJ2-7, with a possible D match to TRBD1 (5 bases). Trimming removed 4 bases from V and 3 bases from J, with 11 bases in between. This CDR3 spans 13 amino acids. CDR1 is SGHRS and CDR2 is YFSETQ in the germline V gene.